The 10 T cell receptor beta chains given below trace back to one sample, sequenced in a study of blood T cells in healthy people across ages. A second about 6 to 11 cycle PCR used barcoded and J-beta primers. TCRdb processed the 5' RACE reads anew with MiXCR; each CDR3 protein has one entry. Of approximately 730,000 distinct CDR3 sequences detected, roughly 47% appear once; the ten largest clones hold more than 20%. Sequencing was done on a sample of blood. The receptors were sampled from a woman aged 60-75 years in good health.

In this sample, this clonotype turned up once. Its ends do not fully match the called genes, so a read error is possible. The V and J genes are TRBV7-2 and TRBJ1-4; 9 nucleotides match TRBD1. The CDR3 covers 16 residues. CDR1 and CDR2 (germline): SGHTA, FQGNSA. CDR3 in amino acids: CASSSQQGAANAKLFF. The CDR3 bases are TGTGCCAGCAGCTCGCAACAGGGGGCCGCTAATGCAAAACTGTTTTTT.

This chain connects TRBV6-6 to TRBJ1-5, with D possibly matching TRBD1 (5 bases). CDR1 and CDR2 from the germline V gene are MNHNY and SVGAGI (reference sequence). CDR3 length equals 17 residues. Trimming stripped 7 bases from V and 0 bases from J, with 19 bases between. DNA for the CDR3: TGTGCCAGCAATCAACCCGACAGTTCCTATAGCAATCAGCCCCAGCATTTT. It specifies CASNQPDSSYSNQPQHF.

The chain uses TRBV6-5 and TRBJ2-5; the match to TRBD2 covers 8 bases. The trim removed 8 bases at V and 2 bases at J, leaving 13 bases unmatched. CDR3 length: 16 residues. CDR1 is MNHEY and CDR2 is SVGAGI in the germline V gene. The CDR3 reads CASSRTGGLSQETQYF. As DNA, the CDR3 is TGTGCCAGCTCCCGAACGGGAGGGCTCTCTCAAGAGACCCAGTACTTC.

The rearrangement uses TRBV21-1 and TRBJ2-5. TRBV21-1 is listed as a pseudogene. This CDR3 has 15 residues. CDR3 sequence reads: CASCVHSLNEETQYF. The CDR3 DNA follows: TGTGCCAGCTGTGTACACTCATTAAATGAGGAGACCCAGTACTTC.

V and J are TRBV20-1 and TRBJ2-5; D gene ambiguous. CDR1 and CDR2 from the germline V gene are DFQATT and SNEGSKA (reference sequence). V lost 5 bases and J 4 bases, leaving 17 bases between the germline ends. This CDR3 contains 14 residues. The CDR3, as DNA: TGCAGTGCTGTCAGCCCCGCGAATAGAGAGACCCAGTACTTC. It is translated as CSAVSPANRETQYF.

The gene calls are TRBV4-2 and TRBJ1-2; the D gene is possibly TRBD1 (6 bases). Germline lookup yields CDR1 LGHNA and CDR2 YNFKEQ. The CDR3 length is 13 residues. Trimming removed 1 base at V and 8 bases at J, with 11 bases between. CDR3 DNA: TGTGCCAGCAGCCAAGCAGGGGAAGGGGGCTACACCTTC. This codes for CASSQAGEGGYTF.

The genes are TRBV12-3 or TRBV12-4 and TRBJ2-3; D is perhaps TRBD2 (5 bases). The CDR3 consists of 15 residues. Trimming removed 5 bases from V and 0 bases from J, with 12 bases in between. CDR3 amino acids: CASSLEEDSTDTQYF. The DNA for the CDR3 is TGTGCCAGCAGTCTGGAGGAAGATAGCACAGATACGCAGTATTTT.

J is TRBJ2-7 and V is TRBV19; D is possibly TRBD2 (5 bases). The CDR3 is 15 amino acids. The germline gives CDR1 LNHDA, CDR2 SQIVND (reference sequence). The V gene lost 1 base and the J gene lost 4 bases, with 14 bases spanning the gap. The CDR3 reads CASSIGGFYSYEQYF. The CDR3 DNA reads as TGTGCCAGTAGTATAGGAGGGTTCTACTCATACGAGCAGTACTTC.

This clonotype was observed a single time. The CDR3 reads CSVEGEAGADTQYF. The CDR3, as DNA: TGCAGCGTTGAAGGGGAGGCAGGCGCAGATACGCAGTATTTT. The chain employs TRBV29-1 and TRBJ2-3; D might be TRBD2 (6 bases). The length of the CDR3 is 14 residues. Trimming cost V 1 base and J 4 bases, with 12 bases left between them. Per the germline V gene, CDR1 is SQVTM and CDR2 is ANQGSEA.

The rearrangement joins TRBV29-1 to TRBJ1-2, with D hard to call. This CDR3 is built from 12 residues. Germline CDR1 and CDR2: SQVTM and ANQGSEA. Trimming pared 3 bases from V and 3 bases from J, leaving 8 bases between. CDR3 sequence: CSVEGKHYGYTF. The CDR3 nucleotides are TGCAGCGTTGAGGGCAAACACTATGGCTACACCTTC.